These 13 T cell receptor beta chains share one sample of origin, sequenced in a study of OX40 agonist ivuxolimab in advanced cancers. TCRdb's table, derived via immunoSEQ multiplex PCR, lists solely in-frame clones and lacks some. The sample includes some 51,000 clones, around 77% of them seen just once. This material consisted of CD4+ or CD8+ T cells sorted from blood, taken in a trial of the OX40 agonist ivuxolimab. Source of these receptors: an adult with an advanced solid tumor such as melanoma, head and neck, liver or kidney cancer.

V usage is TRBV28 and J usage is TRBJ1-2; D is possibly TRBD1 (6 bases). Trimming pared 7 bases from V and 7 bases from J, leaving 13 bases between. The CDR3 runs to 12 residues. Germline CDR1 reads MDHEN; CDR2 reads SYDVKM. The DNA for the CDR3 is TGTGCCAGCACTACAGGGTACTTTGGCTACACCTTC. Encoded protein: CASTTGYFGYTF.

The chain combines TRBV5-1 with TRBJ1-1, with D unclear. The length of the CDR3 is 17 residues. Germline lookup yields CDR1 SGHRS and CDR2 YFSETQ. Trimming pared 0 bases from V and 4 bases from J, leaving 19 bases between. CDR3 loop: CASSLGVGRQRATEAFF. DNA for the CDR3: TGCGCCAGCAGCTTGGGCGTGGGTCGGCAGCGAGCCACTGAAGCTTTCTTT.

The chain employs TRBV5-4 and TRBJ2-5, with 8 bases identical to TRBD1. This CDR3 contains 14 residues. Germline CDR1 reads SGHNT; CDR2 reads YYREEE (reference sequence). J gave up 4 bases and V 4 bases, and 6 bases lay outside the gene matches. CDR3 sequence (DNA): TGTGCCAGCAGCCTGGGGACAGGTGGAGAGACCCAGTACTTC. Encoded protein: CASSLGTGGETQYF.

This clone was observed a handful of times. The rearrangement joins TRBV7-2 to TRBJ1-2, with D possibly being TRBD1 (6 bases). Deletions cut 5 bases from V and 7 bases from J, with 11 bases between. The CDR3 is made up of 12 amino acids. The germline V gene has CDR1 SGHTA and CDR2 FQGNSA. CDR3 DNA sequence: TGTGCCAGCAGCCTACAGGGTGGTGGCTACACCTTC. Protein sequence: CASSLQGGGYTF.

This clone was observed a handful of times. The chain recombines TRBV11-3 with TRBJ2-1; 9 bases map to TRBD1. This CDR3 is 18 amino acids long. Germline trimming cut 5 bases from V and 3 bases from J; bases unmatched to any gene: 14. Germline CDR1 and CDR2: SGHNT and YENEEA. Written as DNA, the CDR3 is TGTGCCAGCAGCCTCAACCAGGGTGGGACAGGGCACTACAATGAGCAGTTCTTC. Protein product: CASSLNQGGTGHYNEQFF.

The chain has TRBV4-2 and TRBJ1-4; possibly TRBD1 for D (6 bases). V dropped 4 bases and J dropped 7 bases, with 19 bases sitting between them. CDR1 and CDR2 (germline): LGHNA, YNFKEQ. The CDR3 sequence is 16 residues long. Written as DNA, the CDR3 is TGTGCCAGCAGCCGCCTTAGACAGGTTAGAGGTGAAAAACTGTTTTTT. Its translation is CASSRLRQVRGEKLFF.

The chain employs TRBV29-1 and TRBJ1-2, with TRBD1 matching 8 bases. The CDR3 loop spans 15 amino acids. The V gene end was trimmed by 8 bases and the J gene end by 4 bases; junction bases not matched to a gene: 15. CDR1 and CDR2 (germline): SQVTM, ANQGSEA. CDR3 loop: CSIKTAGGAVYGYTF. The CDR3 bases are TGCAGCATCAAAACGGCAGGGGGCGCCGTCTATGGCTACACCTTC.

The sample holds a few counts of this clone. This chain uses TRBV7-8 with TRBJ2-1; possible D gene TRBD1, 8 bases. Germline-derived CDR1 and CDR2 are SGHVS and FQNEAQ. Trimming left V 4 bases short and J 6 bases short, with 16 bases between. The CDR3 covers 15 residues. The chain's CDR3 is CASSSGQGGGNEQFF. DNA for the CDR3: TGTGCCAGCAGCTCTGGACAGGGAGGGGGCAATGAGCAGTTCTTC.

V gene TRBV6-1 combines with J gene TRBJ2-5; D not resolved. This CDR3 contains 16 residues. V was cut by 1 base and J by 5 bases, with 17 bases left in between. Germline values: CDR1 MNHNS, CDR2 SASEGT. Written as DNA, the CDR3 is TGTGCCAGCAGTGAAGTCTTTAGGGTATCTGGGGAGACCCAGTACTTC. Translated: CASSEVFRVSGETQYF.

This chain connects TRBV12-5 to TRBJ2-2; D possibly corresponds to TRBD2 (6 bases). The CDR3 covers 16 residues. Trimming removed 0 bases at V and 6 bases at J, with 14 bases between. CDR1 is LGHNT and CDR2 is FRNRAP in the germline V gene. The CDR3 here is CASGLVLGEVSGELFF. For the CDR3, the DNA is TGTGCTAGTGGTTTGGTACTGGGGGAGGTTTCCGGGGAGCTGTTTTTT. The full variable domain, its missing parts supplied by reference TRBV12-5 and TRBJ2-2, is DARVTQTPRHKVTEMGQEVTMRCQPILGHNTVFWYRQTMMQGLELLAYFRNRAPLDDSGMPKDRFSAEMPDATLATLKIQPSEPRDSAVYFCASGLVLGEVSGELFFGEGSRLTVL.

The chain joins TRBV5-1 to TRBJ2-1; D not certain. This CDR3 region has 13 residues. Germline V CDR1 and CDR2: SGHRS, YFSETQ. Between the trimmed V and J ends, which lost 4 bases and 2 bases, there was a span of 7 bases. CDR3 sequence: CASSLEAYNEQFF. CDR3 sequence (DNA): TGCGCCAGCAGCCTTGAGGCCTACAATGAGCAGTTCTTC.

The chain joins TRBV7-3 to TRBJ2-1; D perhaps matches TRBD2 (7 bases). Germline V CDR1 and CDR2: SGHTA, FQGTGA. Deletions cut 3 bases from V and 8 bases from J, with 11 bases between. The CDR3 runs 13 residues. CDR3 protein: CASSFRGGDEQFF. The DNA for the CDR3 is TGTGCCAGCAGCTTCAGAGGGGGGGATGAGCAGTTCTTC.

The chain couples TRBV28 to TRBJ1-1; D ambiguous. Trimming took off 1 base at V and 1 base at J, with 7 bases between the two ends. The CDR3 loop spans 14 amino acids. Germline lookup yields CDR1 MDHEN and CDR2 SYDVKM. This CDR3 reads CASSLSVRNTEAFF. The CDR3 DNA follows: TGTGCCAGCAGTTTATCAGTCAGGAACACTGAAGCTTTCTTT.